Below, 11 T cell receptor beta chains from the same sample are listed, as sequenced in a study of shared clonotypes between healthy human individuals. The assay was immunoSEQ multiplex PCR, and TCRdb's table has in-frame clones only and misses some. The profile shows about 2.5 million clones, just under 95% of them singletons. The sequenced material came from naive CD4+ T cells from PBMCs. Subset meaning: CD45RA+ positively selected. All receptors derive from a man aged 18 to 35 in good health. Some clones in this sample may be carry-over from other donors' samples.

CDR3 nucleotides: TGTGCCAGCAGTCTCGTCGGGGGAGGGATGGACACCATATATTTT. Translating gives CASSLVGGGMDTIYF. The chain links TRBV27 to TRBJ1-3; D possibly corresponds to TRBD1 (5 bases). Germline V lookup: CDR1 MNHEY, CDR2 SMNVEV (reference sequence). Trimming cost V 5 bases and J 8 bases, with 19 bases left between them. CDR3 length: 15 amino acids.

This chain joins TRBV28 and TRBJ2-3, with 8 nucleotides matching TRBD2. Trimming at V came to 5 bases and at J to 4 bases, leaving 11 bases not matched to a gene. In germline, CDR1 is MDHEN, CDR2 SYDVKM. The CDR3 runs 16 residues. The CDR3, as DNA: TGTGCCAGCAGTCCCCGGGAGGGGGGGCGGGCAGATACGCAGTATTTT. It codes for CASSPREGGRADTQYF.

This clone was seen only once. The chain uses TRBV18 and TRBJ2-3, with a possible D match to TRBD2 (5 bases). The germline V gene has CDR1 KGHSH and CDR2 LQKENI. V lost 2 bases and J 6 bases, leaving 21 bases between the germline ends. This CDR3 spans 17 amino acids. CDR3 nucleotide sequence: TGTGCCAGCTCACCATCCCGCGGACTGGGAAGGAGTGATACGCAGTATTTT. Its translation is CASSPSRGLGRSDTQYF.

This clone appeared once. This chain connects TRBV19 to TRBJ2-5; D possibly uses TRBD1 or TRBD2 (6 bases each). The CDR3 is 14 residues long. CDR1 and CDR2 (germline): LNHDA, SQIVND (reference sequence). The V gene lost 2 bases and the J gene lost 5 bases, with 12 bases spanning the gap. CDR3 coding DNA: TGTGCCAGTAGTATATGGGGGGCACGGGAGACCCAGTACTTC. Translating it yields CASSIWGARETQYF.

A note on this clone: The sample has other DNA sequences that encode this CDR3 too. V gene TRBV28 combines with J gene TRBJ2-5; perhaps D is TRBD1 or TRBD2 (5 bases each). This CDR3 is built from 13 residues. Germline V gene lookup returns CDR1 MDHEN and CDR2 SYDVKM. Trimming took off 5 bases at V and 4 bases at J, with 11 bases between the two ends. CDR3 in DNA: TGTGCCAGCAGTCTTGGGGGACGAGAGACCCAGTACTTC. Encoded protein: CASSLGGRETQYF. The variable domain in full, with the rest retrieved from reference TRBV28 and TRBJ2-5, is DVKVTQSSRYLVKRTGEKVFLECVQDMDHENMFWYRQDPGLGLRLIYFSYDVKMKEKGDIPEGYSVSREKKERFSLILESASTNQTSMYLCASSLGGRETQYFGPGTRLLVL.

V and J are TRBV29-1 and TRBJ2-3; tentative D call: TRBD2 (11 bases). CDR1 and CDR2 from the germline V gene are SQVTM and ANQGSEA. The V end was cut by 2 bases, the J end by 0 bases, with 33 bases between. CDR3 size: 22 residues. The CDR3 nucleotides read TGCAGCGTTGAAATCCGGGACAGGGGAAAGTATAGCGGGAGGGAAAGCACAGATACGCAGTATTTT. This encodes CSVEIRDRGKYSGRESTDTQYF.

This sequence joins TRBV28 and TRBJ1-5, with D perhaps matching TRBD1 (6 bases). Germline values: CDR1 MDHEN, CDR2 SYDVKM. The CDR3 spans 13 residues. Trimming shortened V by 8 bases and J by 3 bases, and 11 bases separated the two germline ends. The CDR3 loop reads CASYGQYNQPQHF. CDR3 bases: TGTGCCAGCTACGGACAGTACAATCAGCCCCAGCATTTT.

The V call is TRBV10-2, the J call TRBJ1-2; D gene ambiguous. Germline V gene sequence: CDR1 WSHSY, CDR2 SAAADI. The CDR3 sequence is 14 residues long. The V end lost 0 bases, the J end lost 5 bases, and 10 bases lay between the germline ends. The CDR3 reads CASSESSNRYGYTF. Here the CDR3 DNA reads TGCGCCAGCAGTGAGTCTTCAAATCGGTATGGCTACACCTTC.

This clone was observed a single time. The chain combines TRBV15 with TRBJ1-2, with 9 bases that match TRBD1. The CDR3 consists of 16 residues. V lost 0 bases and J lost 4; bases outside the gene matches: 6. Germline V gives CDR1 LNHNV, CDR2 YYDKDF (reference sequence). CDR3 sequence reads: CATSRDPTGGAYGYTF. The DNA for the CDR3 is TGTGCCACCAGCAGAGATCCCACAGGGGGCGCCTATGGCTACACCTTC.

The rearrangement links TRBV9 to TRBJ2-2; TRBD2 matches at 10 bases. Germline CDR1 SGDLS, CDR2 YYNGEE. The CDR3 runs 20 residues. The V gene end was trimmed by 0 bases and the J gene end by 1 base; junction bases not matched to a gene: 12. Here the CDR3 reads CASSVESGRASTQNTGELFF. The CDR3 DNA follows: TGTGCCAGCAGCGTAGAAAGCGGGAGGGCCTCCACCCAGAACACCGGGGAGCTGTTTTTT.

This clone showed up just once. The chain joins TRBV2 to TRBJ2-7; 14 bases are a match to TRBD2. Unmatched junction bases numbered 6, after V lost 6 bases and J lost 8 bases. This CDR3 spans 14 amino acids. Germline V lookup: CDR1 SNHLY, CDR2 FYNNEI. The CDR3 here is CASSGTSGSTKQYF. For the CDR3, the DNA is TGTGCCAGCAGCGGGACTAGCGGGAGTACGAAGCAGTACTTC. Variable domain in full (rest from reference TRBV2 and TRBJ2-7): EPEVTQTPSHQVTQMGQEVILRCVPISNHLYFYWYRQILGQKVEFLVSFYNNEISEKSEIFDDQFSVERPDGSNFTLKIRSTKLEDSAMYFCASSGTSGSTKQYFGPGTRLTVT.